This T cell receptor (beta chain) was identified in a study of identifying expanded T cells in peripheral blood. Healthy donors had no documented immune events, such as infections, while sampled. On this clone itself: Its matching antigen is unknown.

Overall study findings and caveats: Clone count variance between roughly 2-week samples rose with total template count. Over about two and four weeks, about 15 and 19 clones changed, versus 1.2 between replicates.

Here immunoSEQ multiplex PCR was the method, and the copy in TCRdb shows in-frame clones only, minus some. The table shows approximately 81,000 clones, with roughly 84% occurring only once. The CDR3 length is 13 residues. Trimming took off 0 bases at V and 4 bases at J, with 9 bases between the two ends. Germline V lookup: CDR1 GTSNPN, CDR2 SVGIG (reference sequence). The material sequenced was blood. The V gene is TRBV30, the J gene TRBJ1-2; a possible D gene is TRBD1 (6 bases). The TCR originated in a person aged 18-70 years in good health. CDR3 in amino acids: CAWSVGQSYGYTF. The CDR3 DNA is TGTGCCTGGAGTGTAGGACAGAGCTATGGCTACACCTTC.